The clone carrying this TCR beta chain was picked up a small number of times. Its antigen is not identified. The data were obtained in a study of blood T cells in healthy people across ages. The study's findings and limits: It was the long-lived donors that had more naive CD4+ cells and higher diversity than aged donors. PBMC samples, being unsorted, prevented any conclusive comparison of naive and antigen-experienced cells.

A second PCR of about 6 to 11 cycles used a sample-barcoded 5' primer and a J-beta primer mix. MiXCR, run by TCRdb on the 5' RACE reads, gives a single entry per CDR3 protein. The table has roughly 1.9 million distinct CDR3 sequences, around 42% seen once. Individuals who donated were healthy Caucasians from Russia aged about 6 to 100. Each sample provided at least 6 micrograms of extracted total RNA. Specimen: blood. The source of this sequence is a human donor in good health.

The CDR3 loop reads CASSSDMFRETQYF. The DNA of the CDR3 is TGTGCCAGCAGCTCAGACATGTTTCGAGAGACCCAGTACTTC. The chain combines TRBV5-5 with TRBJ2-5; D remains ambiguous. V lost 3 bases and J lost 4, with 13 bases in between. The CDR3 runs 14 residues. Looked up from germline, CDR1 is SGHKS and CDR2 is YYEKEE (reference sequence).